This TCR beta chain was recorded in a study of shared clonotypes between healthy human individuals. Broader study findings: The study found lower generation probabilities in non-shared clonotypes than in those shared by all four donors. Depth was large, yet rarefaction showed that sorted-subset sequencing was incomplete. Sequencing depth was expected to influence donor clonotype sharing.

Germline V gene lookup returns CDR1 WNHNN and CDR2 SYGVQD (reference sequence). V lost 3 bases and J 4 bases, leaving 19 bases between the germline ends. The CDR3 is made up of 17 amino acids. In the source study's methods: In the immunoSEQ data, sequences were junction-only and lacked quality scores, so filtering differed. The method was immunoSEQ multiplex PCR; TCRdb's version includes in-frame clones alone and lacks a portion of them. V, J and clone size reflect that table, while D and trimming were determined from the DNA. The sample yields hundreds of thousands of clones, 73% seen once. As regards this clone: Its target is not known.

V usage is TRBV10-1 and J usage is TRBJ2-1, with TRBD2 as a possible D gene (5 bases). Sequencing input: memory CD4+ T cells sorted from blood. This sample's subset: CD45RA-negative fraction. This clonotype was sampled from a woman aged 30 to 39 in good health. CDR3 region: CASSELGGPKRYNEQFF. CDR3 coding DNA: TGCGCCAGCAGTGAACTCGGCGGGCCAAAGAGGTACAATGAGCAGTTCTTC.